These 4 T cell receptor beta chains were all obtained from the same sample, sequenced in a study of blood T cell repertoires in COVID-19. Some clones are missing from TCRdb's copy, which holds only in-frame ones; the method was immunoSEQ multiplex PCR. The table lists 250,000 to 300,000 clones, 80% to 90% of them singletons, with approximately 4.5% in the top ten. Material for sequencing was PBMCs or T cells enriched from blood (not recorded which). These receptors originate from a man aged 30 to 45 with acute COVID-19.

The rearrangement links TRBV19 to TRBJ1-1, with D possibly TRBD1 on 6 matching bases. With 6 bases removed from V and 5 bases from J, the gap between germline ends came to 13 bases. CDR3 length: 13 amino acids. Germline-derived CDR1 and CDR2 are LNHDA and SQIVND (reference sequence). The CDR3 region has the DNA TGTGCCAGTAGCCAGGGGATTAGGACTGAAGCTTTCTTT. Its protein product is CASSQGIRTEAFF.

This clone was counted once. The chain has TRBV7-9 and TRBJ2-7; 10 bases match TRBD1. Germline CDR1 SEHNR, CDR2 FQNEAQ (reference sequence). After removal of 5 bases from V and 2 bases from J, the junction contained 9 bases not matched to a gene. This CDR3 has 16 residues. CDR3 protein: CASSTTGGLAPYEQYV. The CDR3 bases are TGTGCCAGCAGCACGACAGGGGGCCTCGCCCCCTACGAGCAGTACGTC.

The V and J genes are TRBV10-2 and TRBJ2-5; possible D gene TRBD2, 5 bases. Between the trimmed V and J ends, which lost 4 bases and 5 bases, there was a span of 14 bases. The CDR3 runs to 14 residues. The germline CDR1 and CDR2 sequences are WSHSY and SAAADI. The CDR3 is CASSVTGRGETQYF. The CDR3, as DNA: TGCGCCAGCAGTGTCACGGGAAGAGGGGAGACCCAGTACTTC.

Concerning this clone itself: Other DNA sequences in the same sample also yield this CDR3. The J gene is TRBJ1-6, the V gene TRBV5-1, with unresolved D. Trimming took 0 bases from V and 7 from J, leaving 11 bases between them. Germline V gives CDR1 SGHRS, CDR2 YFSETQ. The CDR3 is 15 amino acids. The CDR3 bases are TGCGCCAGCAGCTTGGTAGTCGGCGGGAATTCACCCCTCCACTTT. This translates into CASSLVVGGNSPLHF.